This is a list of T cell receptor beta chains from one sample in a study of molecular identifiers for immune sequencing clone quantification. TCRdb re-called the PCR reads with MiXCR, one entry per CDR3 protein. The repertoire holds 250,000 to 400,000 distinct CDR3 sequences, with around a fifth as singletons. Source material: naive CD8+ T cells from blood, with Jurkat cell RNA spiked in. All receptors come from a human donor in good health. Some libraries in this study had Jurkat cell RNA spiked in. Each CDR3 is given with its conserved first and last residue. D genes are given only for firm matches. A row's size may be missing; if present it is once, few, many or a size class.

cdr3_nt cdr3_aa j_call v_call d_call clone_size
TGTGCCAGCAGTTACACAAGCTGCGAGCAGTACTTC CASSYTSCEQYF TRBJ2-7 TRBV6-6 - -
TGTGCCAGCAGCCCCATAAGGAGTTTCTACGAGCAGTACTTC CASSPIRSFYEQYF TRBJ2-7 TRBV5-5 - -
TGTGCCAGCAGCTTAGGAGGGGGCTTCCGGAGCTTTAATGAAAAACTGTTTTTT CASSLGGGFRSFNEKLFF TRBJ1-4 TRBV7-9 TRBD1 few
TGTGCCAGCAGCTCGAAGGGCATGAACACTGAAGCTTTCTTT CASSSKGMNTEAFF TRBJ1-1 TRBV5-6 - many
TGTGCCAGCAGCTTAGGTTCCTACGGGTCACCCCTCCACTTT CASSLGSYGSPLHF TRBJ1-6 TRBV7-2 - many
TGTGCCAGTAGCGATTACTCATACACTGAAGCTTTCTTT CASSDYSYTEAFF TRBJ1-1 TRBV19 - many
TGTGCCAGCCGCCGCGTTTCCCCAGGGGAGACCCAGTACTTC CASRRVSPGETQYF TRBJ2-5 TRBV7-9 - many
TGTGCCAGCAGTGAGAATACCGGGATCCACCAGGAGACCCAGTACTTC CASSENTGIHQETQYF TRBJ2-5 TRBV6-1 - few
TGTGCCAGCAGCGCAAGCGGGGGGGCTGCAGATACGCAGTATTTT CASSASGGAADTQYF TRBJ2-3 TRBV7-6 TRBD2 many
TGTGCCATCAAATCGACAGGTCCCCAGTCTGAGCAGTACTTC CAIKSTGPQSEQYF TRBJ2-7 TRBV10-3 - few
TGTGCCAGCAGGTCAGGGTCCCACGAGCAGTACTTC CASRSGSHEQYF TRBJ2-7 TRBV27 - many
TGTGCCAGCAGTTTGGACAGAGACGATCAGCCCCAGCATTTT CASSLDRDDQPQHF TRBJ1-5 TRBV6-2/TRBV6-3 - many
TGCAGTGCTAGAGAGGATGTAAATGAGCAGTTCTTC CSAREDVNEQFF TRBJ2-1 TRBV20-1 - many
TGCGCCAGCGAGACCCCGCGAGGGGAGACCCAGTACTTC CASETPRGETQYF TRBJ2-5 TRBV23-1 - many
TGTGCCAGCAGCCAAGTGAACTGGGGGCGCGGATCCTACGAGCAGTACTTC CASSQVNWGRGSYEQYF TRBJ2-7 TRBV14 - -
TGCGCCAGCAGCCAACTAGCGGGAGGGCCCCCCGGGGAGCTGTTTTTT CASSQLAGGPPGELFF TRBJ2-2 TRBV4-1 TRBD2 many
TGTGCCAGCAATAGCGGGAGTGGTGAGCAGTTCTTC CASNSGSGEQFF TRBJ2-1 TRBV27 TRBD2 few
TGCAGCGTTGAAGGTTGGGGGGGCAAGTACACAGATACGCGGTATTTT CSVEGWGGKYTDTRYF TRBJ2-3 TRBV29-1 - -
TGCGCCAGCAGCCTACTCAGCGGGGCTGGCTACAATGAGCAGTTCTTC CASSLLSGAGYNEQFF TRBJ2-1 TRBV5-1 TRBD2 many
TGTGCCAGCAGCTTTATGGGGGGCCCAGATACGCAGTATTTT CASSFMGGPDTQYF TRBJ2-3 TRBV11-2 - -
TGCGCCAGCAGAGGACTAGCGACCTACAATGAGCAGTTCTTC CASRGLATYNEQFF TRBJ2-1 TRBV10-2 TRBD2 many
TGTGCCAGCAGCTGGGGACAACTCAATCAGCCCCAGCATTTT CASSWGQLNQPQHF TRBJ1-5 TRBV5-6 - -
TGTGCCAGCGGCAGGGGATACAATCAGCCCCAGCATTTT CASGRGYNQPQHF TRBJ1-5 TRBV6-2/TRBV6-3 - -
TGTGCCAGCAGCCATTCAGGGACAGTAATGAGCACAGATACGCAGTATTTT CASSHSGTVMSTDTQYF TRBJ2-3 TRBV14 TRBD1 many
TGTGCCAGCAGTACCACCCCTCGGGACACCGGGGAGCTGCTTTTT CASSTTPRDTGELLF TRBJ2-2 TRBV27 - -
TGCGCCAGCAGCCAGGAGTTCGCGGGCTCCTATAATTCACCCCTCCACTTT CASSQEFAGSYNSPLHF TRBJ1-6 TRBV4-3 - -
TGTGCCAGCAGTTCTCACCAGGGAAGAAATGAAAAACTGTTTTTT CASSSHQGRNEKLFF TRBJ1-4 TRBV27 - -
TGTGCCAGCAGCCGGGGTCCGGGACAGCGTCCGGATACGCAGTATTTT CASSRGPGQRPDTQYF TRBJ2-3 TRBV6-2/TRBV6-3 TRBD1 few
TGCAGCGTTGAAATCGGACGGGAGAACACTGAAGCTTTCTTT CSVEIGRENTEAFF TRBJ1-1 TRBV29-1 - many
TGTGCCAGCAGTTTAGGGCCACAGGGCACCAACACCGGGGAGCTGTTTTTT CASSLGPQGTNTGELFF TRBJ2-2 TRBV27 - few
TGCAGCGTTGAGCGGAGCGGCGGCTACACCTTC CSVERSGGYTF TRBJ1-2 TRBV29-1 - few
TGTGCCAGCGGTTATCCGAACACTGAAGCTTTCTTT CASGYPNTEAFF TRBJ1-1 TRBV6-2/TRBV6-3 - -
TGTGCCAGCAGTTCCTCCCGGGGCGGTGGTGAATATTCACCCCTCCACTTT CASSSSRGGGEYSPLHF TRBJ1-6 TRBV12-3/TRBV12-4 - many
TGTGCCAGCAGCTTAAGTAAATACGAGCAGTACTTC CASSLSKYEQYF TRBJ2-7 TRBV7-9 - many
TGCGCCAGCAGCCAAGTGGGGGTTTCACCCCTCCACTTT CASSQVGVSPLHF TRBJ1-6 TRBV4-3 - many
TGTGCCAGCAGTTTTCTGGGGCCGGGAGCCAACACCGGGGAGCTGTTTTTT CASSFLGPGANTGELFF TRBJ2-2 TRBV27 - many
TGTGCCAGCAGTCCTCAAGACAGGGGCAATCAGCCCCAGCATTTT CASSPQDRGNQPQHF TRBJ1-5 TRBV2 TRBD1 few
TGCGCCAGCAGCTGGGGGGCTCCGGGCACTGAAGCTTTCTTT CASSWGAPGTEAFF TRBJ1-1 TRBV4-1 - many
TGTGCCAGCAGCCTATTCGATGGACTAGCGGGAGAGGGGCAGTACTTC CASSLFDGLAGEGQYF TRBJ2-7 TRBV28 TRBD2 many
TGTGCCAGCAGCTTCCGGGACAGGGGGCTTGCCAGCTCTGGAAACACCATATATTTT CASSFRDRGLASSGNTIYF TRBJ1-3 TRBV7-9 TRBD1 few
TGTGCCACCAGTGGGATAGTGGAGGACACCGGGGAGCTGTTTTTT CATSGIVEDTGELFF TRBJ2-2 TRBV24-1 - many